The entry below describes one T cell receptor (beta chain). Its antigen is not known. V lost 1 base and J 7 bases, leaving 14 bases between the germline ends. CDR3 size: 14 residues. Germline CDR1 SQVTM, CDR2 ANQGSEA. The protocol was immunoSEQ multiplex PCR, while the TCRdb copy is restricted to in-frame clones and leaves out a portion. The table records 95,000 to 150,000 clones, about 90% of them present only once. This sample was taken from a study of T cell responses to AZD1222 COVID-19 vaccine. General observations from the study: Clonal diversity was possibly underestimated, and the donors were mostly white British, with more females. Reports say nearly half of spike-specific TCRs go after unmutated variant regions.

The input for sequencing was peripheral blood, taken on day 0 of AZD1222 vaccination. The source of this sequence is an adult in good health. This chain connects TRBV29-1 to TRBJ1-5; possible D gene TRBD1, 5 bases. Written as DNA, the CDR3 is TGCAGCGTTGAAGTGGGTGGGGGAGGCCAGCCCCAGCATTTT. Amino acid sequence: CSVEVGGGGQPQHF.